This T cell receptor (beta chain) is from a study of T cell responses to AZD1222 COVID-19 vaccine. Profiling relied on immunoSEQ multiplex PCR, and the TCRdb table lists in-frame clones only, not all of them. Of 95,000 to 100,000 clones listed, roughly nine tenths were seen once; the top ten hold 1.6%. V shed 5 bases and J 3 bases; nucleotides not matched to a gene: 3. From germline, CDR1 is MNHEY and CDR2 SVGAGI. The CDR3 length is 13 residues. This TCR was recovered from an adult in good health. The chain carries TRBV6-5 and TRBJ1-1, with TRBD1 matching 7 bases. The sample in question was peripheral blood, obtained on day 0 of AZD1222 vaccination. CDR3 loop: CASSRGLDTEAFF. The DNA for the CDR3 is TGTGCCAGCAGTAGGGGGCTGGACACTGAAGCTTTCTTT.